The 8 T cell receptor beta chains in this list originate from one sample, sequenced in a study of T-cell reconstitution after alpha-beta-depleted transplantation in children. During its preparation, the TCRbeta library received unique molecular identifiers. TCRdb re-analysed the PCR reads in MiXCR, keeping a single row per CDR3 protein. The sample yields hundreds of thousands of distinct CDR3 sequences, around a tenth seen once. The source was peripheral blood, collected 180 days after TCRalphabeta/CD19-depleted stem cell transplant. These receptors were obtained from a male patient aged 2-15 years who had a stem cell transplant for chronic granulomatous disease, so the T cells may come from the graft donor.

As for this clonotype: A much larger clone is a single base away; this may be a read error. This chain joins TRBV9 and TRBJ1-5; 7 positions match TRBD1. There are 14 residues in the CDR3. V lost 4 bases and J lost 6; bases outside the gene matches: 7. Germline CDR1 is SGDLS and CDR2 is YYNGEE. CDR3 residues: CASSISGGSQPQHF. The CDR3 DNA sequence: TGTGCCAGCAGCATTTCAGGGGGATCTCAGCCCCAGCATTTT. Using reference TRBV9 and TRBJ1-5 for the parts outside the CDR3, the full variable domain is DSGVTQTPKHLITATGQRVTLRCSPRSGDLSVYWYQQSLDQGLQFLIQYYNGEERAKGNILERFSAQQFPDLHSELNLSSLELGDSALYFCASSISGGSQPQHFGDGTRLSIL.

This clonotype was observed a few times. The CDR3 sequence is CASRGGLAIGVSYNEQFF. In DNA form, the CDR3 reads TGTGCCAGCAGAGGGGGACTAGCGATAGGGGTCTCCTACAATGAGCAGTTCTTC. The chain links TRBV7-2 to TRBJ2-1; 10 bases align to TRBD2. Germline assignment: CDR1 SGHTA and CDR2 FQGNSA. The CDR3 covers 18 residues. V dropped 6 bases and J dropped 0; count of bases not matched to a gene: 11.

On this clonotype itself: Given a much more abundant clone one base away, this may be a read error. The chain has TRBV15 and TRBJ2-7, with no clear D. Per the germline V gene, CDR1 is LNHNV and CDR2 is YYDKDF (reference sequence). CDR3 length equals 14 residues. The CDR3 DNA is TGTGCCACCAGCATTGGGAAACCCCCTTACGAGCTGTACTTC. Translated, it gives CATSIGKPPYELYF.

This clonotype has ten or more counts. The rearrangement uses TRBV29-1 and TRBJ2-3, with D tentatively TRBD2 (6 bases). V lost 0 bases and J 0 bases, leaving 10 bases between the germline ends. CDR3 size: 15 residues. Germline V CDR1 and CDR2: SQVTM, ANQGSEA. In nucleotides, the CDR3 is TGCAGCGTTGAAGATCTAGCGAGGAGCACAGATACGCAGTATTTT. It yields the protein CSVEDLARSTDTQYF.

This clonotype was seen ten or more times. The rearrangement links TRBV4-1 to TRBJ1-1; possible D gene TRBD1, 5 bases. CDR3 length equals 14 residues. The germline V gene encodes CDR1 MGHRA and CDR2 YSYEKL. Trimming left V 3 bases short and J 4 bases short, with 12 bases between. CDR3 bases: TGCGCCAGCAGCCACGGGGGAAAAGGCACTGAAGCTTTCTTT. Translation: CASSHGGKGTEAFF.

Remarks on this clonotype: A much larger clone lies one base from this, so it may be a read error. V is TRBV29-1 and J is TRBJ2-1; TRBD2 matches 10 bases. V lost 3 bases to trimming and J lost 13 bases; unmatched junction nucleotides: 9. The CDR3 runs 13 residues. The germline V gene encodes CDR1 SQVTM and CDR2 ANQGSEA. The CDR3 is CSVEGPSGGDQFF. In DNA, the CDR3 is TGCAGCGTTGAGGGGCCTAGCGGGGGTGATCAGTTCTTC.

Ten or more counts support this clonotype. The chain is built from TRBV10-3 and TRBJ2-7, with D possibly being TRBD2 (6 bases). Germline assignment: CDR1 ENHRY and CDR2 SYGVKD. The CDR3 is made up of 16 amino acids. V lost 4 bases, J lost 3 bases, and 19 bases lay in between. CDR3 nucleotide sequence: TGTGCCATCAGTGGCCCTGCTGGGGGACTTGACTACGAGCAGTACTTC. This codes for CAISGPAGGLDYEQYF.

This clonotype was recorded a few times. The chain is built from TRBV30 and TRBJ1-1; TRBD1 agrees at 7 bases. The CDR3 is 14 amino acids. Trimming cost V 5 bases and J 3 bases; bases outside gene matches: 9. Germline V gives CDR1 GTSNPN, CDR2 SVGIG (reference sequence). CDR3 amino acids: CAWSQQGFHTEAFF. In DNA, the CDR3 is TGTGCCTGGTCTCAACAGGGGTTTCACACTGAAGCTTTCTTT.